This TCR beta chain stems from a study of T cell responses to AZD1222 COVID-19 vaccine (dated by TCRdb to the early 2020s). In the study overall: A total of under 250 trial participants underwent TCR sequencing, of whom roughly 210 had received two doses of AZD1222 and some 25 had received two doses of the MenACWY control vaccine. Enrollment into the trials was organized by age into subgroups of 18-55, 56-69 and 70-plus years, and those subgroups contained about 160, 30 and 59 TCR-sequenced participants, respectively. Points the paper makes about the study in general: Because no day 14 peak-response samples were available, repertoires were characterized only after the peak T cell response. Spike-specific TCR breadth and depth rose significantly after two AZD1222 doses compared with day 0 and with MenACWY recipients. Epitopes outside the regions mutated in the B.1.351 and B.1.1.7 variants were reportedly recognized by nearly half of the unique spike-specific TCRs. Conclusions about previously exposed vaccinees were limited because only six AZD1222 recipients were SARS-CoV-2 seropositive at baseline. The vaccine-associated CD4 TCRs covered the entire spike protein, and the dominant responses fell in regions 160-218 and 743-854. The 56-69-year group was small, and its depth increase did not reach significance, likely because of low power. Most participants were white British and females outnumbered males, and the authors suggested that clonal diversity may have been underestimated.

From the cysteine up to the phenylalanine, the CDR3 has a length of 13 residues. The DNA shown is the 39-base CDR3, in frame from base 1. Trimming takes 7 bases from V and 7 bases from J, and the germline ends sit 16 bases apart. CDR1 and CDR2 are drawn from the germline V gene: SGHVS, FQNEAQ. Interpreted using the paper, the time point label stands for: about 28 days (+/-7) after the second vaccine dose. AZD1222 recipients with second doses at about 4 weeks or about 12 weeks were pooled, because spike-specific TCR depth and breadth did not differ between schedules. Vaccinee samples were obtained from the UK trials COV001 and COV002, which included a single-blind randomized controlled phase 2/3 trial of AZD1222 (ChAdOx1 nCoV-19) in healthy adults. For TCRbeta chain sequencing, PBMC samples from trial participants were taken at day 0 and at day 28 after the second dose. The CDR3 regions of human TCRbeta chains were analyzed by immunosequencing. For the original study's pipeline: TCRs in the repertoires were matched against a reference library of SARS-CoV-2-specific TCRs that had been generated with the MIRA antigen-specificity platform. Breadth was defined as the fraction of unique TCRs that were SARS-CoV-2-associated. Depth was defined as the fraction of total T cells that were SARS-CoV-2-associated. Using the MIRA data, each spike-specific TCR was mapped to the spike region that the TCR reacts to and placed in a CD4 or CD8 class. Log10-transformed breadth and depth values were compared by one-way ANOVA with Sidak's multiple comparisons tests. TCRdb stores this immuneACCESS table with in-frame sequences only. Part of the clones is absent; in the studies checked, under half of the shortfall reflects unresolved V genes, and no reason is known for the rest. V, J and clone size are taken as reported in that table, and D and trimming were inferred from the DNA itself. The sample yields roughly 85,000 clones; over 75% were counted once. About 3.5% of the sample lies in the top ten.

A note on this clone: Its recognized antigen is unknown. Base qualities are not at hand, and no much larger clone is one base apart.

Sequences were derived from peripheral blood, sampled 28 days after the second AZD1222 dose. The chain couples TRBV7-8 to TRBJ1-2; 5 matching bases give a weak D call of TRBD1. This TCR derives from an adult who received the AZD1222 COVID-19 vaccine. This receptor has the CDR3 CASTVREDTGYTF. The bases read TGTGCCAGCACGGTCAGGGAAGATACTGGCTACACCTTC. Full variable domain (CDR3 extended with the reference TRBV7-8 and TRBJ1-2 proteins): GAGVSQSPRYKVAKRGQDVALRCDPISGHVSLFWYQQALGQGPEFLTYFQNEAQLDKSGLPSDRFFAERPEGSVSTLKIQRTQQEDSAVYLCASTVREDTGYTFGSGTRLTVV.